This entry lists 27 T cell receptor beta chains sequenced from one sample in a study of blood T cell repertoires in COVID-19. Data came from immunoSEQ multiplex PCR; TCRdb stores just in-frame clones and leaves some out. This table holds tens of thousands of clones, more than 75% found once. The sequenced sample consisted of peripheral blood. The receptors come from an older man in a cohort sampled during active COVID-19.

J is TRBJ2-4 and V is TRBV20-1; 7 positions match TRBD1. The V gene's germline CDR1 is DFQATT and CDR2 SNEGSKA (reference sequence). The CDR3 is 11 residues long. Trimming took 4 bases from V and 7 from J; bases not matched to a gene: 1. The CDR3 here is CSAKTGNIQYF. Written as DNA, the CDR3 is TGCAGTGCTAAGACAGGGAACATTCAGTACTTC.

The rearrangement uses TRBV18 and TRBJ2-4; 7 bases are a match to TRBD1. The germline CDR1 and CDR2 sequences are KGHSH and LQKENI. V lost 3 bases, J lost 2 bases, and 7 bases stayed unmatched. The CDR3 has 16 amino acids. CDR3 nucleotides: TGTGCCAGCTCACCGGGACAGCTCGATTCCAAAAACATTCAGTACTTC. Translating gives CASSPGQLDSKNIQYF.

This chain uses TRBV10-1 with TRBJ1-1; 8 bases are shared with TRBD1. This CDR3 spans 14 amino acids. V dropped 4 bases and J dropped 2; count of bases not matched to a gene: 3. Looked up from germline, CDR1 is WNHNN and CDR2 is SYGVQD (reference sequence). DNA of the CDR3: TGCGCCAGCAGTGCCTCAGGGGGCAACACTGAAGCTTTCTTT. Its translation: CASSASGGNTEAFF.

The chain uses TRBV19 and TRBJ2-3, with D perhaps TRBD1 (6 bases). This CDR3 has 15 residues. From germline, CDR1 is LNHDA and CDR2 SQIVND (reference sequence). Trimming took off 5 bases at V and 0 bases at J, with 12 bases between the two ends. The CDR3 bases are TGTGCCAGTAGTGTTCTAGGGGGTAGCACAGATACGCAGTATTTT. Its protein is CASSVLGGSTDTQYF.

The rearrangement uses TRBV5-4 and TRBJ1-2; 9 nucleotides line up with TRBD1. Per germline, CDR1 SGHNT and CDR2 YYREEE (reference sequence). Germline trimming cut 4 bases from V and 0 bases from J; bases unmatched to any gene: 7. This CDR3 region has 16 residues. The CDR3 DNA follows: TGTGCCAGCAGCAAGGACAGGGGAAAGGCTAACTATGGCTACACCTTC. Translation: CASSKDRGKANYGYTF.

CDR3 loop: CASSPQGRPGLGEQYF. The CDR3 DNA sequence: TGTGCCAGCAGCCCTCAAGGCCGACCGGGACTAGGCGAGCAGTACTTC. This chain links TRBV3-1 (or the pseudogene TRBV3-2) with TRBJ2-7, with 8 bases identical to TRBD2. V trimming: 4 bases; J trimming: 6 bases; junction bases outside the gene matches: 14. The CDR3 has 16 amino acids. Germline V gives CDR1 LGHDT, CDR2 YNNKEL (reference sequence).

This sequence joins TRBV7-2 and TRBJ2-7; a weak D match, TRBD1 (6 bases). This CDR3 has 14 residues. V was clipped by 4 bases and J by 2 bases, with 12 bases between them. From germline, CDR1 is SGHTA and CDR2 FQGNSA. The CDR3 bases are TGTGCCAGCAGCTCAAGACAGGACCCCTACGAGCAGTACTTC. Protein sequence: CASSSRQDPYEQYF.

This chain connects TRBV30 to TRBJ1-4, with no clear D. Trimming pared 1 base from V and 3 bases from J, leaving 6 bases between. CDR1 is GTSNPN, CDR2 SVGIG, per germline (reference sequence). CDR3 size: 13 residues. CDR3 DNA: TGTGCCTGGAGTGGGAGGTCTAATGAAAAACTGTTTTTT. It codes for CAWSGRSNEKLFF.

The chain's CDR3 is CASSLEIRGQGKLTSYEQYF. CDR3 DNA: TGTGCCAGCAGCTTAGAAATTAGGGGACAGGGAAAATTAACCTCCTACGAGCAGTACTTC. This chain joins TRBV7-6 and TRBJ2-7, with TRBD1 matching over 9 bases. V was pared by 1 base and J by 0 bases, with 16 bases of the junction left unmatched. Germline lookup yields CDR1 SGHVS and CDR2 FNYEAQ. CDR3 length: 20 residues.

This clone was seen once. The rearrangement joins TRBV30 to TRBJ1-1, with D perhaps TRBD1 (6 bases). Germline CDR1 is GTSNPN and CDR2 is SVGIG (reference sequence). Trimming shortened V by 8 bases and J by 1 base, and 11 bases separated the two germline ends. This CDR3 is built from 12 residues. Here the CDR3 reads CAGDIENTEAFF. The CDR3 DNA reads TGTGCCGGGGACATTGAGAACACTGAAGCTTTCTTT. Filled out from reference TRBV30 and TRBJ1-1, the complete variable domain reads SQTIHQWPATLVQPVGSPLSLECTVEGTSNPNLYWYRQAAGRGLQLLFYSVGIGQISSEVPQNLSASRPQDRQFILSSKKLLLSDSGFYLCAGDIENTEAFFGQGTRLTVV.

This sequence joins TRBV19 and TRBJ2-1; 7 bases align to TRBD1. Germline V gene lookup returns CDR1 LNHDA and CDR2 SQIVND (reference sequence). V gave up 3 bases and J gave up 3 bases; unmatched junction bases: 8. The CDR3 loop spans 16 amino acids. This CDR3 is CASSIPGGAYYNEQFF. The CDR3 DNA reads TGTGCCAGTAGTATCCCAGGGGGTGCTTACTACAATGAGCAGTTCTTC.

The chain recombines TRBV6-5 with TRBJ1-1; 7 bases are shared with TRBD1. The CDR3 loop spans 15 amino acids. The V segment lost 2 bases and the J segment 5 bases; nucleotides outside the gene matches: 8. Germline values: CDR1 MNHEY, CDR2 SVGAGI. CDR3 loop: CASSYGQGVRTEAFF. The CDR3 DNA sequence: TGTGCCAGCAGTTACGGCCAGGGGGTTAGAACTGAAGCTTTCTTT.

The rearrangement uses TRBV3-1 (or the pseudogene TRBV3-2) and TRBJ1-1, with TRBD1 matching 7 bases. CDR1 and CDR2 (germline): LGHDT, YNNKEL (reference sequence). The CDR3 spans 15 residues. V shed 4 bases, J shed 1 base, and the junction held 6 bases outside the gene matches. The CDR3 DNA sequence: TGTGCCAGCAGCCCAACGACAGGGCGGAACACTGAAGCTTTCTTT. Translating it yields CASSPTTGRNTEAFF.

The chain links TRBV3-1 (or the pseudogene TRBV3-2) to TRBJ1-4; 9 nucleotides line up with TRBD1. CDR1 and CDR2 from the germline V gene are LGHDT and YNNKEL (reference sequence). V lost 1 base and J lost 7; bases outside the gene matches: 10. The CDR3 runs to 17 residues. DNA for the CDR3: TGTGCCAGCAGCCAAGGGGCCCGGACAGGGGAGGGTGAAAAACTGTTTTTT. The encoded protein is CASSQGARTGEGEKLFF.

This clone appeared once. The rearrangement joins TRBV5-1 to TRBJ2-5; TRBD1 aligns across 8 bases. The CDR3 totals 14 residues. Per the germline V gene, CDR1 is SGHRS and CDR2 is YFSETQ. Germline trimming cut 4 bases from V and 4 bases from J; bases unmatched to any gene: 6. The CDR3 DNA reads TGCGCCAGCAGCCTGGACAGGGTTCCAGAGACCCAGTACTTC. This encodes CASSLDRVPETQYF.

This clone was seen a single time. The chain recombines TRBV9 with TRBJ2-3; TRBD2 matches 9 bases. Germline V lookup: CDR1 SGDLS, CDR2 YYNGEE. V gave up 4 bases and J gave up 5 bases; unmatched junction bases: 11. The CDR3 is made up of 16 amino acids. The CDR3 nucleotides are TGTGCCAGCAGCCCTAGCGGGGCGGGGGGGATAGATACGCAGTATTTT. It codes for CASSPSGAGGIDTQYF.

The rearrangement joins TRBV4-3 to TRBJ1-2; D is ambiguous. This CDR3 is built from 14 residues. Germline loops: CDR1 LGHNA, CDR2 YSLEER. Trimming stripped 1 base from V and 1 base from J, with 7 bases between. This CDR3 is CASSQVGSNYGYTF. The CDR3 bases are TGCGCCAGCAGCCAAGTGGGCAGTAACTATGGCTACACCTTC.

V gene TRBV2 combines with J gene TRBJ2-7; the match to TRBD1 covers 10 bases. After removal of 6 bases from V and 3 bases from J, the junction contained 5 bases not matched to a gene. CDR3 length: 14 residues. Germline CDR1 and CDR2: SNHLY and FYNNEI. CDR3: CASRTDRGGYEQYF. As DNA, the CDR3 is TGTGCCAGCAGAACGGACAGGGGGGGCTACGAGCAGTACTTC.

The chain uses TRBV2 and TRBJ1-3; the D gene is possibly TRBD1 (5 bases). Trimming took off 4 bases at V and 1 base at J, with 11 bases between the two ends. The germline gives CDR1 SNHLY, CDR2 FYNNEI. This CDR3 comprises 15 residues. The CDR3 here is CASSVGVGSGNTIYF. The CDR3, as DNA: TGTGCCAGCAGTGTAGGGGTTGGGTCTGGAAACACCATATATTTT. Using reference TRBV2 and TRBJ1-3 for the parts outside the CDR3, the full variable domain is EPEVTQTPSHQVTQMGQEVILRCVPISNHLYFYWYRQILGQKVEFLVSFYNNEISEKSEIFDDQFSVERPDGSNFTLKIRSTKLEDSAMYFCASSVGVGSGNTIYFGEGSWLTVV.

The chain combines TRBV19 with TRBJ1-5; possibly TRBD1 for D (6 bases). The CDR3 contains 13 residues. Per the germline V gene, CDR1 is LNHDA and CDR2 is SQIVND (reference sequence). Between the trimmed V and J ends, which lost 7 bases and 2 bases, there was a span of 9 bases. The CDR3, as DNA: TGTGCCAGTAAGAGACAGGGCAATCAGCCCCAGCATTTT. Protein: CASKRQGNQPQHF.

The CDR3 sequence: CAISVTNTGELFF. For the CDR3, the DNA is TGTGCCATCAGTGTCACGAACACCGGGGAGCTGTTTTTT. The chain uses TRBV10-3 and TRBJ2-2; D is unclear. Germline-derived CDR1 and CDR2 are ENHRY and SYGVKD. The length of the CDR3 is 13 residues. Trimming shortened V by 4 bases and J by 0 bases, and 3 bases separated the two germline ends.

V and J are TRBV19 and TRBJ1-6; D gene unclear. CDR3 length equals 15 residues. Trimming stripped 3 bases from V and 3 bases from J, with 9 bases between. Germline V gene data show CDR1 as LNHDA and CDR2 as SQIVND (reference sequence). CDR3 amino acids: CASSIPRSYNSPLHF. In nucleotides, the CDR3 is TGTGCCAGTAGTATTCCCAGAAGCTATAATTCACCCCTCCACTTT.

This chain joins TRBV6-5 and TRBJ2-5, with D possibly TRBD2 on 6 matching bases. V was shortened by 6 bases and J by 4 bases, with 15 bases between the two germline ends. CDR1 MNHEY and CDR2 SVGAGI come from the germline V gene. The CDR3 totals 14 residues. The CDR3 sequence is CASSSNVGGETQYF. The DNA for the CDR3 is TGTGCCAGCAGCAGTAATGTGGGGGGAGAGACCCAGTACTTC.

This sequence joins TRBV15 and TRBJ2-1; a possible D gene is TRBD2 (6 bases). This CDR3 contains 17 residues. Germline values: CDR1 LNHNV, CDR2 YYDKDF (reference sequence). Trimming cost V 3 bases and J 0 bases, with 15 bases left between them. CDR3: CATSSPQAGSSYNEQFF. As DNA, the CDR3 is TGTGCCACCAGCAGTCCCCAAGCGGGCAGCTCCTACAATGAGCAGTTCTTC.

The V gene is TRBV19, the J gene TRBJ1-5; tentative D call: TRBD1 (6 bases). The germline gives CDR1 LNHDA, CDR2 SQIVND (reference sequence). Trimming removed 4 bases at V and 7 bases at J, with 14 bases between. The CDR3 has 14 amino acids. The CDR3 loop reads CASSNQQGNQPQHF. The CDR3 DNA sequence: TGTGCCAGTAGTAATCAACAGGGAAACCAGCCCCAGCATTTT. The variable domain in full, completed from reference TRBV19 and TRBJ1-5, reads DGGITQSPKYLFRKEGQNVTLSCEQNLNHDAMYWYRQDPGQGLRLIYYSQIVNDFQKGDIAEGYSVSREKKESFPLTVTSAQKNPTAFYLCASSNQQGNQPQHFGDGTRLSIL.

The chain couples TRBV5-1 to TRBJ2-3; 8 bases align to TRBD2. The junction had 5 bases not matched to a gene; V was cut back by 1 base and J by 1 base. The CDR3 totals 16 residues. Germline V lookup: CDR1 SGHRS, CDR2 YFSETQ. CDR3 amino acids: CASSLNGRAGTDTQYF. The CDR3 DNA sequence: TGCGCCAGCAGCTTGAACGGGAGGGCCGGCACAGATACGCAGTATTTT. Full variable domain (missing parts from reference TRBV5-1 and TRBJ2-3): KAGVTQTPRYLIKTRGQQVTLSCSPISGHRSVSWYQQTPGQGLQFLFEYFSETQRNKGNFPGRFSGRQFSNSRSEMNVSTLELGDSALYLCASSLNGRAGTDTQYFGPGTRLTVL.

The rearrangement joins TRBV4-2 to TRBJ2-1; tentatively, D is TRBD1 (6 bases). Germline CDR1 is LGHNA and CDR2 is YNFKEQ. Trimming stripped 2 bases from V and 3 bases from J, with 17 bases between. The CDR3 spans 17 residues. Here the CDR3 DNA reads TGTGCCAGCAGCCAAACCTCAGGGGTTGACAACTACAATGAGCAGTTCTTC. Its translation: CASSQTSGVDNYNEQFF.